The rows below give T cell receptor beta chains drawn from one sample of a study of T-cell memory formation after mild COVID-19. TCRdb reprocessed the 5' RACE reads with MiXCR, giving one entry per CDR3 protein. The sample has some 180,000 distinct CDR3 sequences, roughly 13% seen once; the top ten hold about 3.6%. The sample comprised PBMCs or a T cell subset sorted from them (not recorded which). The origin of the receptors is a man aged 18 to 30 who had mild COVID-19 (a few samples of this study predate the infection). Cell type and time point are not known. Both conserved end residues are part of each CDR3. The order of the fields is D gene, V gene, J gene, clone size, CDR3 protein, CDR3 DNA. A D gene is named only where the DNA matches it firmly. Expanded clones are given a class, and other clones once, few, many or no size at all.

TRBD2	TRBV5-1	TRBJ2-5	.	CASSPTPSGGETQYF	TGCGCCAGCAGCCCGACCCCTAGCGGGGGAGAGACCCAGTACTTC
TRBD1	TRBV5-1	TRBJ2-5	many	CASSRQGGETQYF	TGCGCCAGCAGCCGACAGGGTGGAGAGACCCAGTACTTC
.	TRBV5-1	TRBJ2-2	many	CASSLSSTGELFF	TGCGCCAGCAGCTTATCCTCCACCGGGGAGCTGTTTTTT
.	TRBV7-2	TRBJ1-5	.	CASSLVAQAKWAQHF	TGTGCCAGCAGCTTAGTAGCACAGGCAAAATGGGCCCAGCATTTT
TRBD1	TRBV9	TRBJ2-7	few	CASSPRQGYEQYF	TGTGCCAGCAGCCCCCGACAGGGCTACGAGCAGTACTTC
TRBD2	TRBV29-1	TRBJ2-1	.	CSVRTSPTGEQFF	TGCAGCGTTCGGACTAGTCCTACTGGTGAGCAGTTCTTC
.	TRBV5-4	TRBJ1-5	.	CASSSKDSHQPQHF	TGTGCCAGCAGCTCTAAGGACAGCCATCAGCCCCAGCATTTT
.	TRBV11-2	TRBJ2-1	.	CASSKNWRPLGNEQFF	TGTGCCAGCAGCAAAAACTGGAGGCCGCTGGGCAATGAGCAGTTCTTC
TRBD2	TRBV7-8	TRBJ2-5	many	CASSTGLAARGVETQYF	TGTGCCAGCAGCACGGGACTAGCGGCCCGTGGGGTCGAGACCCAGTACTTC
.	TRBV6-5	TRBJ1-4	many	CASSYSQTREKLFF	TGTGCCAGCAGTTACTCACAGACGCGTGAAAAACTGTTTTTT
.	TRBV5-1	TRBJ2-3	.	CASSFSETTDTQYF	TGCGCCAGCAGCTTCAGCGAAACCACAGATACGCAGTATTTT
.	TRBV30	TRBJ1-5	.	CAWSVQDNQPQHF	TGTGCCTGGAGTGTACAGGACAATCAGCCCCAGCATTTT
TRBD1	TRBV20-1	TRBJ1-5	.	CSATRQGMDQPQHF	TGCAGTGCTACCAGACAGGGGATGGATCAGCCCCAGCATTTT
.	TRBV4-3	TRBJ2-3	.	CASSQQPRGSTDTQYF	TGCGCCAGCAGCCAACAACCTAGGGGGAGCACAGATACGCAGTATTTT
.	TRBV12-3/TRBV12-4	TRBJ1-1	.	CASILGGGRPEAFF	TGTGCCAGCATCCTGGGGGGGGGGCGTCCTGAAGCTTTCTTT
TRBD2	TRBV4-1	TRBJ2-3	.	CASSHQLAGGRASTDTQYF	TGCGCCAGCAGCCATCAACTAGCGGGGGGCCGAGCTAGCACAGATACGCAGTATTTT
.	TRBV9	TRBJ2-1	.	CASSEGRQSYNEQFF	TGTGCCAGCAGCGAAGGGAGGCAATCTTACAATGAGCAGTTCTTC
.	TRBV6-2/TRBV6-3	TRBJ1-5	.	CASSKGPRESNQPQHF	TGTGCCAGCAGCAAAGGGCCCCGGGAAAGCAATCAGCCCCAGCATTTT
TRBD2	TRBV10-3	TRBJ2-7	few	CAISDGTSNEQYF	TGTGCCATCAGTGATGGGACTAGCAACGAGCAGTACTTC
TRBD1	TRBV7-6	TRBJ1-4	.	CASSFGTDPNEKLFF	TGTGCCAGCAGCTTCGGGACAGACCCTAATGAAAAACTGTTTTTT
.	TRBV6-6	TRBJ1-1	many	CASSYSREGTEAFF	TGTGCCAGCAGTTACTCGCGAGAGGGGACTGAAGCTTTCTTT
TRBD2	TRBV7-3	TRBJ2-2	many	CASRGGDTGELFF	TGTGCCAGCAGGGGGGGGGACACCGGGGAGCTGTTTTTT
.	TRBV27	TRBJ2-5	once	CASSLRVGGETQYF	TGTGCCAGCAGTTTAAGGGTTGGGGGAGAGACCCAGTACTTC
TRBD1	TRBV20-1	TRBJ2-3	few	CSAGTVLLSTDTQYF	TGCAGTGCAGGGACAGTTTTACTAAGCACAGATACGCAGTATTTT
.	TRBV18	TRBJ2-4	.	CASSLELAKNIQYF	TGTGCCAGCTCACTTGAGTTAGCCAAAAACATTCAGTACTTC
TRBD2	TRBV25-1	TRBJ2-3	few	CASRGLAAPTDTQYF	TGTGCCAGCAGGGGACTAGCGGCTCCCACAGATACGCAGTATTTT
.	TRBV10-1	TRBJ2-2	.	CASSGGPQNTGELFF	TGCGCCAGCAGTGGGGGACCACAGAACACCGGGGAGCTGTTTTTT
.	TRBV23-1	TRBJ1-1	.	CASSCGMNTEAFF	TGCGCCAGCAGCTGCGGGATGAACACTGAAGCTTTCTTT
.	TRBV11-2	TRBJ1-2	few	CASSLKFWGGYTF	TGTGCCAGCAGCTTAAAATTCTGGGGCGGCTACACCTTC
TRBD1	TRBV29-1	TRBJ1-1	.	CSVEGTGGTEAFF	TGCAGCGTTGAAGGGACAGGGGGAACTGAAGCTTTCTTT
TRBD1	TRBV20-1	TRBJ1-6	.	CSADRVSYNSPLHF	TGCAGTGCTGACAGGGTTTCCTATAATTCACCCCTCCACTTT
.	TRBV3-1	TRBJ2-2	many	CASSQGARSGTGELFF	TGTGCCAGCAGCCAAGGAGCGCGGTCGGGCACCGGGGAGCTGTTTTTT
.	TRBV5-1	TRBJ1-2	many	CASTPAGDYGYTF	TGCGCCAGCACCCCTGCTGGCGACTATGGCTACACCTTC
TRBD1	TRBV2	TRBJ1-5	.	CASGGQGNQPQHF	TGTGCCAGCGGGGGACAGGGGAATCAGCCCCAGCATTTT
.	TRBV29-1	TRBJ2-2	few	CSVAFYVAGELFF	TGCAGCGTTGCATTCTACGTCGCCGGGGAGCTGTTTTTT
TRBD1	TRBV5-4	TRBJ1-6	.	CASSPSDRGLSPLHF	TGTGCCAGCAGCCCCTCAGACAGGGGGCTTTCACCCCTCCACTTT
.	TRBV5-1	TRBJ1-5	many	CASSLAGSSNQPQHF	TGCGCCAGCAGCTTGGCAGGGAGTAGCAATCAGCCCCAGCATTTT
.	TRBV20-1	TRBJ1-1	.	CSAWRGGRTEAFF	TGCAGTGCTTGGCGTGGGGGCCGGACTGAAGCTTTCTTT
.	TRBV20-1	TRBJ2-5	few	CSAARTIQETQYF	TGCAGTGCCGCTAGGACGATACAAGAGACCCAGTACTTC
.	TRBV7-2	TRBJ1-1	many	CASSLEMNTEAFF	TGTGCCAGCAGCTTAGAAATGAACACTGAAGCTTTCTTT
TRBD2	TRBV7-6	TRBJ2-1	.	CASSLVAGYREQFF	TGTGCCAGCAGCTTAGTAGCGGGTTACCGTGAGCAGTTCTTC
.	TRBV18	TRBJ2-1	few	CASSPNQRSNEQFF	TGTGCCAGCTCACCTAACCAGCGGAGTAATGAGCAGTTCTTC
TRBD1	TRBV20-1	TRBJ2-3	few	CSARTGGTDTQYF	TGCAGTGCTAGGACAGGGGGCACAGATACGCAGTATTTT
.	TRBV30	TRBJ2-7	many	CAWGDLYEQYF	TGTGCCTGGGGGGACCTTTACGAGCAGTACTTC
.	TRBV7-3	TRBJ2-3	once	CASSPVGWTDTQYF	TGTGCCAGCAGCCCCGTTGGGTGGACAGATACGCAGTATTTT
TRBD1	TRBV29-1	TRBJ2-1	.	CSVRTGRYNEQFF	TGCAGCGTTAGGACAGGGAGATACAATGAGCAGTTCTTC
.	TRBV19	TRBJ1-5	.	CASSMGPRGFSNQPQHF	TGTGCCAGTAGTATGGGCCCAAGGGGGTTTAGCAATCAGCCCCAGCATTTT
.	TRBV28	TRBJ1-5	few	CASSLSGTGNQPQHF	TGTGCCAGCAGTTTATCTGGGACGGGGAATCAGCCCCAGCATTTT
.	TRBV4-1	TRBJ2-2	few	CASSQDRLVTGTNTGELFF	TGCGCCAGCAGCCAAGATAGGCTGGTCACAGGGACGAACACCGGGGAGCTGTTTTTT
.	TRBV7-9	TRBJ2-5	.	CASSLVRGAETQYF	TGTGCCAGCAGCTTAGTTCGCGGGGCAGAGACCCAGTACTTC
TRBD2	TRBV7-9	TRBJ2-1	many	CASSSSGGAWNEQFF	TGTGCCAGCAGCTCTAGCGGGGGTGCCTGGAATGAGCAGTTCTTC
.	TRBV5-6	TRBJ1-2	.	CASRSGPSYNYGYTF	TGTGCCAGCAGGTCCGGGCCTTCGTACAACTATGGCTACACCTTC
.	TRBV24-1	TRBJ1-6	few	CATSRPDTWNSPLHF	TGTGCCACCAGTAGGCCCGATACCTGGAATTCACCCCTCCACTTT
TRBD1	TRBV11-2	TRBJ2-2	.	CASGSRGRFAGELFF	TGTGCCAGCGGGAGCAGGGGGCGCTTTGCCGGGGAGCTGTTTTTT
.	TRBV7-2	TRBJ1-2	.	CASSLRRGGYTF	TGTGCCAGCAGTCTACGCAGGGGAGGCTACACCTTC